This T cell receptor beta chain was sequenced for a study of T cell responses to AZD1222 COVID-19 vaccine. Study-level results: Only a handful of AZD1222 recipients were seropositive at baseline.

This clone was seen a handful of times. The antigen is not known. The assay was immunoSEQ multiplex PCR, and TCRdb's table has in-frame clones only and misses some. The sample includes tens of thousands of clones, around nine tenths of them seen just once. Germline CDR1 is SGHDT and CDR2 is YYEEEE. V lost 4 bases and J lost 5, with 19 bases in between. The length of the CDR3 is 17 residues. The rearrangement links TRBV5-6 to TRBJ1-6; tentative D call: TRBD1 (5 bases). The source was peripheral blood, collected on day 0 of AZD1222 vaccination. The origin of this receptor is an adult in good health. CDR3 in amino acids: CASSRMGPGRDNSPLHF. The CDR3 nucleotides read TGTGCCAGCAGCCGGATGGGGCCGGGAAGAGATAATTCACCCCTCCACTTT.